Listed here are 8 T cell receptor beta chains from one sample, sequenced in a study of blood T cell repertoires in COVID-19. TCRdb keeps only in-frame clones here, not all; method: immunoSEQ multiplex PCR. The sample holds 90,000 to 120,000 clones, around 88% seen once. The source material was peripheral blood. The receptors were gathered from a man aged 50-59 years with active or convalescent COVID-19.

This clone was recorded once. The CDR3 here is CASRPVNRVYNSPLHF. The CDR3, as DNA: TGTGCCAGCAGGCCCGTAAACAGGGTCTATAATTCACCCCTCCACTTT. The chain employs TRBV11-3 and TRBJ1-6; D might be TRBD1 (6 bases). The germline CDR1 and CDR2 sequences are SGHNT and YENEEA. The CDR3 spans 16 residues. V was clipped by 6 bases and J by 3 bases, with 15 bases between them.

On this clone itself: The junction and the germline gene differ at one end; a read error may be behind it. This sequence joins TRBV5-4 and TRBJ2-7, with 11 bases matching TRBD2. The CDR3 length is 15 residues. Germline V CDR1 and CDR2: SGHNT, YYREEE (reference sequence). CDR3 protein: CANSLQGLADYEQYF. The CDR3 DNA follows: TGTGCCAACAGCTTGCAGGGACTAGCGGACTACGAGCAGTACTTC.

The CDR3 sequence is CASSPTGGHYEQYF. CDR3 bases: TGTGCCAGCTCACCGACGGGAGGACACTACGAGCAGTACTTC. The V and J genes are TRBV18 and TRBJ2-7; TRBD2 aligns across 7 bases. The germline CDR1 and CDR2 sequences are KGHSH and LQKENI. The V segment lost 3 bases and the J segment 3 bases; nucleotides outside the gene matches: 5. The length of the CDR3 is 14 residues.

The chain links TRBV5-4 to TRBJ1-2; 8 bases agree with TRBD1. The CDR3 consists of 15 residues. In germline, CDR1 is SGHNT, CDR2 YYREEE (reference sequence). V lost 0 bases and J lost 4; bases outside the gene matches: 5. CDR3 nucleotide sequence: TGTGCCAGCAGCTTGGGGCAGGGGGCCCTCTATGGCTACACCTTC. It specifies CASSLGQGALYGYTF.

V gene TRBV24-1 combines with J gene TRBJ2-1, with D unresolved. The CDR3 runs to 13 residues. V was shortened by 5 bases and J by 7 bases, with 11 bases between the two germline ends. Germline lookup yields CDR1 KGHDR and CDR2 SFDVKD. The CDR3 coding sequence is TGTGCCACCAGTGTCCTACACGGGAATGAGCAGTTCTTC. Residues: CATSVLHGNEQFF.

The chain is built from TRBV28 and TRBJ2-7; 12 positions agree with TRBD2. The CDR3 sequence is 18 residues long. With 3 bases clipped from V and 0 bases from J, the junction kept 9 bases outside the gene matches. The germline V gene encodes CDR1 MDHEN and CDR2 SYDVKM. The CDR3 coding sequence is TGTGCCAGCAGTTTCTGGCGGCTAGCGGGAGGGCCCTCCTACGAGCAGTACTTC. This gives the protein CASSFWRLAGGPSYEQYF.

The rearrangement joins TRBV6-1 to TRBJ1-2; D remains ambiguous. From germline, CDR1 is MNHNS and CDR2 SASEGT. This CDR3 region has 12 residues. With 3 bases removed from V and 4 bases from J, the gap between germline ends came to 6 bases. The CDR3 spells CASSDYGYGYTF. The CDR3 nucleotides read TGTGCCAGCAGTGATTACGGCTATGGCTACACCTTC.

The rearrangement links TRBV19 to TRBJ2-5, with TRBD1 identical over 8 bases. Germline V lookup: CDR1 LNHDA, CDR2 SQIVND (reference sequence). The CDR3 sequence is 15 residues long. The J segment lost 7 bases and the V segment lost 1 base, leaving 8 bases of the junction unmatched. In nucleotides, the CDR3 is TGTGCCAGTAGTATAGGCAACAGGGGGGTCGCGACCCAGTACTTC. Translation: CASSIGNRGVATQYF. Filled out from reference TRBV19 and TRBJ2-5, the complete variable domain reads DGGITQSPKYLFRKEGQNVTLSCEQNLNHDAMYWYRQDPGQGLRLIYYSQIVNDFQKGDIAEGYSVSREKKESFPLTVTSAQKNPTAFYLCASSIGNRGVATQYFGPGTRLLVL.